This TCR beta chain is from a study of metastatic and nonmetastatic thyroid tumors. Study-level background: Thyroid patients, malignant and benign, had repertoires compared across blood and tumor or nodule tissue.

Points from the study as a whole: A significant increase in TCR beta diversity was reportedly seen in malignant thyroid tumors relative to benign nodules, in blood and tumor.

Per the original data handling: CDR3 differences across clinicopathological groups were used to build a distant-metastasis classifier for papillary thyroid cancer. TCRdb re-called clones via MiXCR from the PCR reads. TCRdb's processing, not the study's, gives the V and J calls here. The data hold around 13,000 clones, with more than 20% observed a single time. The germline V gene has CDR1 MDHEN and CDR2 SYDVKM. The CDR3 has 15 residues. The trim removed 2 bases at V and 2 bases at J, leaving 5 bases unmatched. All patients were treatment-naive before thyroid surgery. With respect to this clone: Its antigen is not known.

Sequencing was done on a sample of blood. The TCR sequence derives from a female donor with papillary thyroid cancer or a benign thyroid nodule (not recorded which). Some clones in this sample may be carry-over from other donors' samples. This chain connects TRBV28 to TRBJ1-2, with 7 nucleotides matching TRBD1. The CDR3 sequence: CASSLRTTGNYGYTF. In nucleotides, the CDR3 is TGTGCCAGCAGTTTACGAACGACAGGGAACTATGGCTACACCTTC.